This entry features one TCR beta chain sequence. Its specific antigen is unknown. Base qualities are missing; no much larger clone stands one base away. The data originate from a study of cytomegalovirus exposure and HLA in healthy donors (dated by TCRdb to 2015 to 2018). Background on the whole study: According to an earlier analysis of 450 to 650 of the donors, some 170 million T cells yielded some 110 million unique TCR beta sequences and approximately 300 Gb of sequence data. Approximately 310 gigabases of sequencing data and 75 million to 85 million unique TCR sequences made up an early release that covered over 550 HLA-typed donors. The genetic ancestry cluster associated with self-reported Caucasian donors included 70% to 85% of the approximately 410 genotyped donors. The study aimed to test whether signatures of past pathogen exposure could be identified by cataloging public T cell receptors. Using immunosequencing, the study profiled T cell repertoires from fewer than 700 subjects and related those repertoires to cytomegalovirus serostatus. In addition to the first cohort of 666 subjects, a separate validation cohort of over 90 different subjects was used. High-throughput TCR immunosequencing, statistical association of individual TCRs with disease status, and machine learning were combined to predict cytomegalovirus infection status. A later analysis re-analyzed previously published TCR beta repertoires from 666 donors and added high-resolution HLA genotyping to study TCR occurrence patterns. In the later analysis, no new phenotypic data were used to find candidate immune exposures; instead, reliance was placed on TCR beta sequences and their occurrence across donors. An earlier analysis of some 500 of the donors applied high-throughput TCR beta sequencing to assess whether each TCR beta V gene segment acted as functional or pseudogenic. Alongside the repertoire data, information on donor age, sex, ethnicity and CMV serostatus was compiled. Genome-wide SNP genotypes for about 65% of the 666 donors were used in a later genetic analysis, which treated that subset as a discovery cohort. All discovery cohort repertoires had been generated using a single sequencing platform. Class I and class II HLA loci were covered by the typing at four-digit resolution. The number of donors typed differed by locus, with 629-630 for A, B, C, DRB1 and DQB1, approximately 500 for DQA1, 606 for DPA1, and around 450 for DPB1. Four or five DR-DQ haplotypes were handled as single units for association and clustering, since linkage in the cohort was strong. Among several hundred genotyped donors of the cohort, an average of approximately 240,000 unique TCR beta nucleotide sequences was sequenced per donor, of which about 20% were non-productive. General study outcomes and caveats: Most CMV-associated TCR beta chains appeared to be HLA-restricted in a later analysis, and the HLA associations seemed to be driven largely by CMV exposure. Several of the top co-occurrence clusters appeared to be linked to parvovirus B19, influenza, CMV and Epstein-Barr virus, according to a later analysis. Because some donors lacked HLA typing at each locus, the association tests relied only on the typed subset. While some public TCRs were present in many individuals, most TCR sequences turned up only very rarely across donors. A later genetic analysis reported fewer N-insertions in productive TCRs among donors in an Asian-associated ancestry cluster than the roughly 690-donor mean. Immune exposure information for the cohort was limited to CMV serostatus. The cohort was sequenced for TCR beta chains only, and without alpha or paired-chain data the features that could be detected were limited. Because counts were too low, seventeen rarely observed V segments, including chromosome 9 orphons, were left out of the earlier analysis of 500 to 650 of the donors. The authors suggested that the approach could potentially be generalized to other disease states and immunological phenotypes. When HLA alleles, especially DR and DQ, strongly co-occurred, TCR associations were difficult to assign to individual alleles. In vitro tests confirmed that three of the cytomegalovirus-associated TCR beta chains recognize cytomegalovirus antigens. A cluster of highly shared sequence variants was judged likely to be a technical artifact of the sequencing pipeline. A later analysis found that HLA-associated TCR beta chains were more clonally expanded and had lower generation probabilities than equally common non-associated chains. In a later analysis, the rate of TCR association differed among HLA loci, with DRB1 alleles having the most associated TCRs and HLA-C alleles having the fewest. Cytomegalovirus status was reported to be diagnosed by the classifier with high specificity and sensitivity in both the original and validation cohorts. An earlier analysis of around 540 of the donors showed that most TCR beta V segments appeared in productive rearrangements either about 87% or about 30% of the time, which broadly matched IMGT annotations. V-gene and J-gene trimming of TCR beta chains was associated with a missense DCLRE1C variant in a later genetic analysis, and the association was replicated in an independent cohort. A total of fewer than 200 TCR beta chains were listed by the study as associated with cytomegalovirus. Specific HLA alleles were associated with some 15,000 TCR beta sequences at a false discovery rate of 0.05 in a later analysis. Roughly uniform sequencing depth across donors was assumed in presence/absence analyses, although this assumption may not hold. Because the 87-base-pair reads could not distinguish some IMGT-functional V segments, including TRBV6-2 and TRBV6-3, those segments were excluded. A further reported finding was that TCR beta sequences accurately predicted the HLA-A and HLA-B alleles for most subjects in the first cohort. Linkage disequilibrium might explain the correlated functional status among segregating V segments, but an unknown experimental factor could not be excluded.

Library construction relied on the immunoSEQ multiplex PCR assay. For the multiplex PCR, a mixture combining 60 forward primers for TCR Vbeta segments and 13 reverse primers for TCR Jbeta segments was used. Amplification of the CDR3 region of rearranged TCR beta genes was performed with a multiplex PCR assay on genomic DNA. On the Illumina HiSeq System, the amplified TCR beta libraries were sequenced as 87-base-pair reads. The study's own analysis went as follows. A later analysis tallied approximately 87 million unique TCR beta chains across the 550 to 850 repertoires, and some 10 million of those chains were shared by two or more donors. To remove PCR and sequencing errors, raw reads were error-corrected and collapsed into unique sequences using a nearest-neighbor algorithm that merged closely related sequences. V, D and J gene segments were assigned by aligning CDR3 sequences to IMGT reference sequences. For a sequence to be retained, a match of at least six nucleotides was required to both a V gene segment and a J gene segment. A rearrangement counted as productive if the CDR3 had no stop codons and remained in frame with V and J, and every other rearrangement counted as non-productive. CDR3 was defined according to IMGT convention as the region running from the second conserved V-encoded cysteine to the conserved J-encoded phenylalanine. The earlier analysis of some 540 of the donors excluded any sequence lacking an unambiguous match to a single V gene segment. An earlier analysis of a few hundred of the donors called V segments functional above 56.7% productive rearrangements and segregating when the between-donor standard deviation exceeded 5%. A statistical classification framework was developed to diagnose cytomegalovirus status using the catalog of TCR beta chain sequences. A later analysis assigned V and J genes by comparing TCR nucleotide sequences with IMGT/GENE-DB human TR gene sequences. In a later analysis, CDR3 sequences and most-parsimonious VDJ recombination scenarios were assigned using the TCRdist pipeline. A later analysis defined each TCR beta chain by its CDR3 amino acid sequence plus V-gene family, and excluded reads lacking a unique V-gene family. A later analysis removed several hundred highly shared, low-generation-probability nucleotide sequences to deal with suspected cross-contamination and a sequencing artifact. A later analysis calculated a clonal expansion index for each public chain from normalized within-repertoire ranks of inferred template counts. Generation probabilities in a later analysis came from a VDJ recombination model fitted to out-of-frame rearrangements, and those results were checked against IGoR. A later analysis scored TCR-TCR, TCR-HLA and TCR-CMV co-occurrence with hypergeometric tests, applying a repertoire-size bias correction to TCR pairs. False discovery rates were estimated in a later analysis by permuting HLA or CMV assignments 20 times. In a later analysis, co-occurring TCRs were grouped with DBSCAN, and TCRdist sequence similarity was added when clustering was performed within HLA-allele-positive subsets. Co-occurrence clustering excluded repertoires with fewer than 30,000 or more than 120,000 public chains, plus five with anomalous nucleotide sharing. TCRdb limited this immuneACCESS table to in-frame rearrangements with V and J called. A share of clones is missing; checked studies link under half to unresolved V genes, and the rest is unexplained. V and J calls and clone size come straight from that table; D and trimming were deduced from the DNA. The sample table contains 200,000 or so clones; only one count was recorded for over 65% of them. Of the sample, 0.63% is held by the ten largest clones.

The CDR3 has 13 amino acids, counting the end cysteine and phenylalanine. The sequence is cut down to CDR3 DNA, 39 bases in frame from base 1. Trimming removed 4 bases from V and 4 bases from J, leaving 10 bases between the germline ends. The germline V gene sets CDR1 to SGHTA and CDR2 to FQGNSA. The cohort consisted of 600 or so healthy bone marrow donors. At the time of sampling, all cohort members were nominally healthy, though unrecorded immune exposures were likely present. The donor tested CMV seronegative and was one of the 352 seronegative cohort members. A peripheral blood sample was provided by each donor, and peripheral blood mononuclear cells were used for TCR beta sequencing. The Qiagen DNeasy Blood Extraction Kit was used to extract genomic DNA from the blood cell samples.

Sequencing used PBMCs. This TCR was recovered from a young man in good health and CMV-seronegative. The sequence joins TRBV7-2 to TRBJ1-1, and perhaps TRBD1 as D gene, on 5 matching bases. The CDR3 reads CASSSGRGTEAFF. The DNA reads as follows: TGTGCCAGCAGCTCGGGTAGGGGCACTGAAGCTTTCTTT.